Below, 29 T cell receptor beta chains from the same sample are listed, as sequenced in a study of shared clonotypes between healthy human individuals. The method was immunoSEQ multiplex PCR; TCRdb's version includes in-frame clones alone and lacks a portion of them. This sample yields more than 2,000,000 clones, of which more than 85% are seen a single time; 0.39% belongs to the top ten. The sequenced sample was naive CD4+ T cells from PBMCs. Subset described: CD45RA+ positively selected. Receptor source: a young man in good health. Some clones in this sample may be carry-over from other donors' samples.

With respect to this clone: Other DNA sequences in this specimen translate into the identical CDR3. The CDR3 sequence is CASSLAGNTEAFF. Written as DNA, the CDR3 is TGCGCCAGCAGCTTGGCCGGAAACACTGAAGCTTTCTTT. This sequence joins TRBV5-1 and TRBJ1-1; D remains ambiguous. The CDR3 sequence is 13 residues long. Germline CDR1 is SGHRS and CDR2 is YFSETQ. V was shortened by 0 bases and J by 2 bases, with 5 bases between the two germline ends.

On this clone: The same CDR3 also results from other DNA sequences found in this sample. The chain carries TRBV9 and TRBJ2-7; TRBD1 is a possible D gene (6 bases). The germline V gene encodes CDR1 SGDLS and CDR2 YYNGEE. V was trimmed by 0 bases and J by 4 bases, leaving 14 bases between them. The CDR3 is 15 amino acids. CDR3 sequence (DNA): TGTGCCAGCAGCGTAGAGGCAGGGGCTACTTACGAGCAGTACTTC. Encoded protein: CASSVEAGATYEQYF.

This clone was counted a single time. This chain connects TRBV5-4 to TRBJ2-7; maybe TRBD1 (5 bases). The ends were cut back, 3 bases at V and 2 bases at J, with 12 bases in the middle. Germline lookup yields CDR1 SGHNT and CDR2 YYREEE (reference sequence). The CDR3 totals 14 residues. The CDR3 sequence is CASSSIGQAYEQYF. The CDR3 nucleotides read TGTGCCAGCAGCTCTATCGGACAAGCCTACGAGCAGTACTTC.

The chain uses TRBV6-6 and TRBJ2-4; either TRBD1 or TRBD2 may supply D (5 bases each). The V end lost 10 bases, the J end lost 2 bases, and 21 bases lay between the germline ends. The CDR3 contains 16 residues. CDR1 MNHNY and CDR2 SVGAGI come from the germline V gene (reference sequence). The CDR3 is CATQWGLEGTKNIQYF. As DNA, the CDR3 is TGTGCCACCCAGTGGGGCCTAGAGGGAACCAAAAACATTCAGTACTTC.

The CDR3, as DNA: TGTGCCAGCACCCTAGGACAGGACCATAACAATGAGCAGTTCTTC. It encodes CASTLGQDHNNEQFF. This chain uses TRBV6-5 with TRBJ2-1; 7 bases fit TRBD1. This CDR3 has 15 residues. V was pared by 7 bases and J by 5 bases, with 11 bases of the junction left unmatched. Germline assignment: CDR1 MNHEY and CDR2 SVGAGI.

This clone was counted between two and nine times. At the DNA level, this CDR3 is encoded by other sequences in the same sample as well. The gene calls are TRBV6-1 and TRBJ1-1; a possible D gene is TRBD1 (6 bases). The germline CDR1 and CDR2 sequences are MNHNS and SASEGT. This CDR3 has 15 amino acids. Trimming took off 0 bases at V and 4 bases at J, with 12 bases between the two ends. The CDR3 coding sequence is TGTGCCAGCAGTGAAGCATGGGGGGCAGGCACTGAAGCTTTCTTT. Residues: CASSEAWGAGTEAFF.

The count of this clone is one. The J gene is TRBJ2-3, the V gene TRBV2, with TRBD2 identical over 8 bases. Trimming cost V 10 bases and J 4 bases; bases outside gene matches: 13. Germline assignment: CDR1 SNHLY and CDR2 FYNNEI. The CDR3 sequence is 15 residues long. CDR3 nucleotides: TGTGCCACCAACCCCCGGACTAGCCGATCAGATACGCAGTATTTT. As protein: CATNPRTSRSDTQYF.

This chain links TRBV2 with TRBJ2-7, with 13 bases lining up with TRBD2. The CDR3 runs to 14 residues. Trimming cost V 8 bases and J 3 bases; bases outside gene matches: 4. Germline V CDR1 and CDR2: SNHLY, FYNNEI. CDR3 sequence: CASGGTSGIYEQYF. CDR3 coding DNA: TGTGCCAGCGGGGGGACTAGCGGGATCTACGAGCAGTACTTC.

The rearrangement uses TRBV18 and TRBJ2-6; D remains unclear. V lost 2 bases to trimming and J lost 1 base, with 9 bases between them. Per the germline V gene, CDR1 is KGHSH and CDR2 is LQKENI. This CDR3 is built from 16 residues. CDR3 nucleotide sequence: TGTGCCAGCTCACCAGTTGCGGCGTCTGGGGCCAACGTCCTGACTTTC. Translating it yields CASSPVAASGANVLTF.

This chain joins TRBV4-2 and TRBJ2-2; tentative D call: TRBD2 (6 bases). V was cut by 0 bases and J by 4 bases, with 12 bases left in between. The germline V gene has CDR1 LGHNA and CDR2 YNFKEQ. The CDR3 has 16 residues. The CDR3 sequence is CASSQERAGFTGELFF. CDR3 sequence (DNA): TGTGCCAGCAGCCAAGAGAGGGCGGGGTTCACCGGGGAGCTGTTTTTT.

This chain joins TRBV6-1 and TRBJ2-5, with D perhaps TRBD2 (5 bases). Germline V CDR1 and CDR2: MNHNS, SASEGT. The V gene lost 4 bases and the J gene lost 6 bases, with 15 bases spanning the gap. The CDR3 runs to 14 residues. The CDR3 reads CASSVAGSEQTQYF. CDR3 DNA sequence: TGTGCCAGCAGTGTCGCGGGCAGTGAGCAGACCCAGTACTTC.

The chain is built from TRBV5-4 and TRBJ2-2, with 12 bases lining up with TRBD1. Germline values: CDR1 SGHNT, CDR2 YYREEE (reference sequence). This CDR3 has 18 residues. The ends lost 4 bases at V and 5 bases at J; junction bases unmatched: 12. For the CDR3, the DNA is TGTGCCAGCAGCAAGAAGGCCGGGACAGGGGGCCTTACCGGGGAGCTGTTTTTT. It encodes CASSKKAGTGGLTGELFF.

The CDR3 DNA reads as TGTGCCAGCAACGCAGGATCGTTCTTGGCAGATACGCAGTATTTT. This codes for CASNAGSFLADTQYF. This rearrangement joins TRBV7-9 to TRBJ2-3; no definite D call. This CDR3 is built from 15 residues. V lost 7 bases and J 4 bases, leaving 18 bases between the germline ends. CDR1 is SEHNR and CDR2 is FQNEAQ in the germline V gene (reference sequence).

The chain recombines TRBV9 with TRBJ2-1; D ambiguous. Germline V gene lookup returns CDR1 SGDLS and CDR2 YYNGEE. The V and J ends lost 0 bases and 5 bases respectively, with 6 bases between them. This CDR3 is 13 amino acids long. The CDR3 DNA is TGTGCCAGCAGCGTAGGTCAGAACAATGAGCAGTTCTTC. Its protein product is CASSVGQNNEQFF.

This clone has only a few counts. The chain joins TRBV4-1 to TRBJ1-1, with D uncertain. V lost 4 bases and J 0 bases, leaving 9 bases between the germline ends. Germline loops: CDR1 MGHRA, CDR2 YSYEKL. CDR3 length: 14 residues. This CDR3 reads CASSPAPLNTEAFF. The CDR3, as DNA: TGCGCCAGCAGCCCCGCGCCGTTGAACACTGAAGCTTTCTTT.

The chain combines TRBV6-5 with TRBJ2-7; D unclear. The germline V gene has CDR1 MNHEY and CDR2 SVGAGI. CDR3 size: 14 residues. Trimming took off 5 bases at V and 2 bases at J, with 13 bases between the two ends. Written as DNA, the CDR3 is TGTGCCAGCAGTCCACGGGTCGGAACCTACGAGCAGTACTTC. As protein: CASSPRVGTYEQYF.

Only a few counts were recorded for this clone. V and J are TRBV10-3 and TRBJ1-5; possible D gene TRBD1, 5 bases. Germline CDR1 and CDR2: ENHRY and SYGVKD. CDR3 size: 13 residues. Trimming stripped 6 bases from V and 12 bases from J, with 18 bases between. The CDR3 nucleotides read TGTGCCATCAGCCTCGATGGGGGGGAACTCCAGCATTTT. This codes for CAISLDGGELQHF.

This chain links TRBV9 with TRBJ1-1; 10 bases are a match to TRBD1. The CDR3 loop spans 17 amino acids. Germline CDR1 and CDR2: SGDLS and YYNGEE. Unmatched junction bases numbered 9, after V lost 4 bases and J lost 0 bases. In DNA, the CDR3 is TGTGCCAGCAGCAAAAGGACAGGGGGATATATGAACACTGAAGCTTTCTTT. Residues: CASSKRTGGYMNTEAFF.

The genes are TRBV4-3 and TRBJ1-2; tentatively, D is TRBD1 (5 bases). Trimming left V 2 bases short and J 7 bases short, with 20 bases between. The CDR3 extends over 16 amino acids. Per the germline V gene, CDR1 is LGHNA and CDR2 is YSLEER. The CDR3 here is CASSQLYGGKSGGYTF. As DNA, the CDR3 is TGCGCCAGCAGCCAACTCTACGGGGGGAAGAGCGGTGGCTACACCTTC.

A note on this clone: Other DNA sequences in this sample translate to the same CDR3. The rearrangement links TRBV18 to TRBJ2-1; 13 bases align to TRBD2. The V gene end was trimmed by 3 bases and the J gene end by 5 bases; junction bases not matched to a gene: 4. Germline V CDR1 and CDR2: KGHSH, LQKENI. There are 16 residues in the CDR3. Written as DNA, the CDR3 is TGTGCCAGCTCACCCGGGACTAGCGGGGCAAACAATGAGCAGTTCTTC. Translation: CASSPGTSGANNEQFF.

This sequence joins TRBV2 and TRBJ1-2; 7 positions match TRBD1. The CDR3 extends over 17 amino acids. Germline V gene data show CDR1 as SNHLY and CDR2 as FYNNEI. The junction had 13 bases not matched to a gene; V was cut back by 2 bases and J by 4 bases. The CDR3 region is CASSETSSGTEIYGYTF. The DNA of the CDR3 is TGTGCCAGCAGTGAAACGAGCTCCGGGACAGAGATCTATGGCTACACCTTC.

The CDR3 DNA follows: TGTGCCAGCAGCCGAGCCTGGGAGGGTGGCTACACCTTC. It yields the protein CASSRAWEGGYTF. The chain links TRBV5-4 to TRBJ1-2; no reliable D call. Germline V lookup: CDR1 SGHNT, CDR2 YYREEE (reference sequence). The CDR3 is 13 amino acids. The ends were cut back, 4 bases at V and 7 bases at J, with 14 bases in the middle.

On this clone itself: Other DNA sequences from this sample encode an identical CDR3 as well. This sequence joins TRBV7-2 and TRBJ2-2; D not resolved. V was clipped by 2 bases and J by 4 bases, with 2 bases between them. CDR3 length: 12 amino acids. CDR1 SGHTA and CDR2 FQGNSA come from the germline V gene. In nucleotides, the CDR3 is TGTGCCAGCAGCTTACGCACCGGGGAGCTGTTTTTT. Protein: CASSLRTGELFF.

The chain joins TRBV9 to TRBJ1-2, with TRBD1 matching 9 bases. The V gene's germline CDR1 is SGDLS and CDR2 YYNGEE. Germline trimming cut 3 bases from V and 1 base from J; bases unmatched to any gene: 7. The CDR3 sequence is 16 residues long. The DNA of the CDR3 is TGTGCCAGCAGCGACACCCGGGACAGGGTTAACTATGGCTACACCTTC. Translating it yields CASSDTRDRVNYGYTF.

The J gene is TRBJ1-1, the V gene TRBV11-2; D remains ambiguous. Trimming shortened V by 2 bases and J by 1 base, and 20 bases separated the two germline ends. Germline loops: CDR1 SGHAT, CDR2 FQNNGV. This CDR3 has 18 amino acids. The chain's CDR3 is CASSLHPFGQAPNTEAFF. DNA of the CDR3: TGTGCCAGCAGCTTACATCCGTTCGGGCAGGCACCGAACACTGAAGCTTTCTTT.

This clone came up once. The chain couples TRBV5-1 to TRBJ1-1; TRBD1 is a possible D gene (5 bases). Germline loops: CDR1 SGHRS, CDR2 YFSETQ. This CDR3 is 16 amino acids long. V shed 4 bases and J shed 1 base, with 17 bases lying between them. The CDR3 region has the DNA TGCGCCAGCAGCCTTGGACCGGGACTGGAGAACACTGAAGCTTTCTTT. Its translation is CASSLGPGLENTEAFF.

The table lists this clone with a few counts. The chain joins TRBV29-1 to TRBJ1-4, with D tentatively TRBD1 (5 bases). Germline V lookup: CDR1 SQVTM, CDR2 ANQGSEA. V lost 6 bases to trimming and J lost 6 bases, with 5 bases between them. The CDR3 consists of 10 residues. The DNA for the CDR3 is TGCAGCGTGGGACATGAAAAACTGTTTTTT. Residues: CSVGHEKLFF.

The chain joins TRBV29-1 to TRBJ1-1; maybe TRBD1 (6 bases). Per germline, CDR1 SQVTM and CDR2 ANQGSEA. The germline V and J ends were trimmed by 7 bases and 1 base, with 22 bases remaining between them. The CDR3 covers 16 residues. Here the CDR3 reads CSADVGGRAGNTEAFF. Written as DNA, the CDR3 is TGCAGCGCCGATGTCGGGGGGCGGGCAGGGAACACTGAAGCTTTCTTT. Drawing the rest from reference TRBV29-1 and TRBJ1-1, the complete variable domain is SAVISQKPSRDICQRGTSLTIQCQVDSQVTMMFWYRQQPGQSLTLIATANQGSEATYESGFVIDKFPISRPNLTFSTLTVSNMSPEDSSIYLCSADVGGRAGNTEAFFGQGTRLTVV.

V is TRBV6-6 and J is TRBJ2-7; D may be TRBD1 or TRBD2 (5 bases each). This CDR3 is built from 14 residues. Looked up from germline, CDR1 is MNHNY and CDR2 is SVGAGI (reference sequence). V dropped 3 bases and J dropped 9 bases, with 18 bases sitting between them. CDR3 sequence (DNA): TGTGCCAGCAGTTATGCCGGGACGGCCCTCGGGCAGTACTTC. It specifies CASSYAGTALGQYF.